This T cell receptor (beta chain) comes out of a study of cytomegalovirus exposure and HLA in healthy donors. Method: immunoSEQ multiplex PCR; TCRdb's copy keeps in-frame clones and lacks some. The sample yields 60,000 to 75,000 clones, 95% seen once. This CDR3 is built from 15 residues. V lost 2 bases and J lost 1; bases outside the gene matches: 4. Germline V lookup: CDR1 SGDLS, CDR2 YYNGEE. A note on this clone: Its antigen is as yet unknown.

The study, taken as a whole, reports: Three CMV-associated chains proved CMV antigen-specific in vitro.

The rearrangement joins TRBV9 to TRBJ1-1; 8 bases agree with TRBD1. The TCR comes from a woman under 30 in good health and CMV-seropositive. The sample was PBMCs. CDR3 residues: CASSVVDRGNTEAFF. Here the CDR3 DNA reads TGTGCCAGCAGCGTCGTCGACAGGGGGAACACTGAAGCTTTCTTT.